The T cell receptor beta chain under discussion was sequenced for a study of T cell changes during pregnancy in multiple sclerosis. Germline-derived CDR1 and CDR2 are LNHDA and SQIVND (reference sequence). Trimming cost V 6 bases and J 4 bases, with 15 bases left between them. The CDR3 loop spans 14 amino acids. Using immunoSEQ multiplex PCR, the repertoire was profiled, and TCRdb retains in-frame clones only, with some absent. The sample shows tens of thousands of clones, about 90% of them seen only once. The sequencing here drew on CD4+ T cells from peripheral blood mononuclear cells, taken in the second trimester of pregnancy. The clonotype was recovered from a female donor with multiple sclerosis, enrolled in a pregnancy study. This chain links TRBV19 with TRBJ1-1; tentatively, D is TRBD1 (5 bases). CDR3 amino acids: CASRPDRVSTEAFF. DNA for the CDR3: TGTGCCAGTAGACCCGACAGAGTTTCCACTGAAGCTTTCTTT.